The rows below give T cell receptor beta chains drawn from one sample of a study of blood T cell repertoires in COVID-19. Some clones are missing from TCRdb's copy, which holds only in-frame ones; the method was immunoSEQ multiplex PCR. Of fewer than 400,000 clones detected, just under 90% appear once; the ten largest clones hold around 1.7%. Sequencing was done on a sample of PBMCs or T cells enriched from blood (not recorded which). Receptor source: a woman aged 25 to 39 who had recovered from COVID-19. Each CDR3 is given with its conserved first and last residue. D genes are given only for firm matches. A row's size may be missing; if present it is once, few, many or a size class.

cdr3_aa cdr3_nt j_call clone_size v_call d_call
CASSRHPQTGAEAFF TGCGCCAGCAGCCGACACCCCCAGACAGGGGCTGAAGCTTTCTTT TRBJ1-1 - TRBV4-1 TRBD1
CASSLARHRSLSTEAFF TGTGCCAGCAGCCTAGCCCGACACAGGAGTCTAAGCACTGAAGCTTTCTTT TRBJ1-1 - TRBV11-2 -
CASSQRDRGYEQYF TGCGCCAGCAGCCAAAGGGACAGGGGTTACGAGCAGTACTTC TRBJ2-7 - TRBV4-1 TRBD1
CASSPGQDNNYGYTF TGTGCCAGTAGTCCGGGACAGGACAACAACTATGGCTACACCTTC TRBJ1-2 - TRBV19 TRBD1
CASGFRRGGLAGGPPYNEQFF TGTGCTAGTGGTTTTCGTCGGGGGGGACTAGCGGGAGGGCCCCCCTACAATGAGCAGTTCTTC TRBJ2-1 - TRBV12-5 TRBD2
CASSLASLQWENIQYF TGTGCCAGCAGCTTAGCTTCGTTACAGTGGGAAAACATTCAGTACTTC TRBJ2-4 - TRBV7-9 -
CAAAGENTGELFF TGTGCCGCCGCGGGGGAGAACACCGGGGAGCTGTTTTTT TRBJ2-2 - TRBV15 TRBD2
CASSSKDRGHGYTF TGTGCCAGCAGCTCGAAGGACAGGGGTCATGGCTACACCTTC TRBJ1-2 - TRBV5-4 TRBD1
CASSPQRENTIYF TGTGCCAGCAGCCCCCAGAGGGAGAACACCATATATTTT TRBJ1-3 few TRBV3-1/TRBV3-2 -
CASSEKGGGYQETQYF TGTGCCAGCAGTGAAAAAGGAGGAGGGTACCAAGAGACCCAGTACTTC TRBJ2-5 - TRBV6-1 -
CASRYRGGNSPLHF TGTGCCAGCAGGTACAGGGGAGGTAATTCACCCCTCCACTTT TRBJ1-6 - TRBV6-5 TRBD1
CSVGRAQYSYEQYF TGCAGCGTTGGGAGGGCACAATACTCCTACGAGCAGTACTTC TRBJ2-7 - TRBV29-1 -
CATSTDSYNEQFF TGTGCCACCAGTACAGACAGCTACAATGAGCAGTTCTTC TRBJ2-1 - TRBV24-1 -
CASSRGTWLDTEAFF TGCGCCAGCAGCCGGGGAACTTGGTTGGACACTGAAGCTTTCTTT TRBJ1-1 few TRBV5-1 -
CASSLQGHREKLFF TGTGCCAGCAGTTTACAGGGGCATAGGGAAAAACTGTTTTTT TRBJ1-4 - TRBV27 -
CASSLSGSVASYEQYF TGTGCCAGCAGTTTATCAGGCTCCGTAGCGTCCTACGAGCAGTACTTC TRBJ2-7 - TRBV27 -
CASSLVSEKLFF TGTGCCAGCAGCTTAGTTTCGGAAAAACTGTTTTTT TRBJ1-4 - TRBV7-9 -
CASSYSGGETDTQYF TGTGCCAGCAGCTATAGCGGGGGGGAGACAGATACGCAGTATTTT TRBJ2-3 - TRBV3-1/TRBV3-2 TRBD2
CASSVGLGPGTSGQRDYNEQFF TGTGCCAGCAGCGTAGGTTTGGGCCCCGGGACTAGCGGACAACGAGACTACAATGAGCAGTTCTTC TRBJ2-1 once TRBV9 TRBD2
CASSPPTAHGYTF TGTGCCAGCAGCCCCCCGACAGCCCATGGCTACACCTTC TRBJ1-2 - TRBV9 -
CASSPVDRVYTEAFF TGTGCCAGCTCACCAGTGGACAGGGTCTACACTGAAGCTTTCTTT TRBJ1-1 - TRBV18 TRBD1
CATSDLLGAGSNEQFF TGTGCCACCAGTGATTTGCTAGGGGCCGGATCGAATGAGCAGTTCTTC TRBJ2-1 - TRBV24-1 -
CASSTSGPPYNEQFF TGTGCCAGCAGTACTAGCGGGCCTCCCTACAATGAGCAGTTCTTC TRBJ2-1 - TRBV6-4 TRBD2
CSVEDPNRDF TGCAGCGTTGAAGATCCTAACAGGGACTTT TRBJ1-1 - TRBV29-1 -
CAKILAQSSYNEQFF TGTGCTAAAATACTAGCGCAGAGCTCCTACAATGAGCAGTTCTTC TRBJ2-1 - TRBV24-1 TRBD2
CASSYSPGTGGSTGELFF TGTGCCAGCAGTTATTCTCCAGGGACAGGGGGCTCCACCGGGGAGCTGTTTTTT TRBJ2-2 - TRBV6-2/TRBV6-3 TRBD1
CASSPRLDTQYF TGTGCCAGCAGTCCAAGACTTGATACGCAGTATTTT TRBJ2-3 once TRBV12-3/TRBV12-4 -
CASRRTGVGPGELFF TGTGCCAGCAGAAGGACAGGGGTCGGTCCCGGGGAGCTGTTTTTT TRBJ2-2 - TRBV27 TRBD1
CASSQSGLTYEQYF TGCGCCAGCAGTCAATCGGGACTAACCTACGAGCAGTACTTC TRBJ2-7 - TRBV23-1 TRBD2
CSASYGTGRPITF TGCAGTGCTAGTTATGGGACAGGGCGTCCTATCACCTTC TRBJ1-2 - TRBV20-1 TRBD1
CAISRGILVPQHF TGTGCCATCTCACGGGGTATCTTAGTCCCCCAGCATTTT TRBJ1-5 once TRBV10-3 -
CSVDTGASAEAFF TGCAGCGTCGATACAGGGGCTTCCGCTGAAGCTTTCTTT TRBJ1-1 - TRBV29-1 TRBD1
CASSQVLAGADYNEQFF TGCGCCAGCAGCCAAGTTTTAGCGGGAGCAGACTACAATGAGCAGTTCTTC TRBJ2-1 few TRBV4-1 TRBD2
CASSQDQGTGGFSYQPQHF TGTGCCAGCAGCCAAGATCAAGGGACAGGGGGCTTCTCGTATCAGCCCCAGCATTTT TRBJ1-5 once TRBV4-2 TRBD1
CASSLVGGYEQFF TGTGCCAGCAGCTTGGTAGGGGGTTATGAGCAGTTCTTC TRBJ2-1 few TRBV7-3 -
CASSQGGGSSNQPQHF TGTGCCAGCAGCCAAGGGGGGGGTTCTAGCAATCAGCCCCAGCATTTT TRBJ1-5 few TRBV3-1/TRBV3-2 -
CASKNRETGNTIYF TGTGCCAGCAAAAACAGGGAGACTGGAAACACCATATATTTT TRBJ1-3 - TRBV6-5 -